The clone carrying this T cell receptor (beta chain) was counted a few times. Trimming took off 6 bases at V and 8 bases at J, with 16 bases between the two ends. This CDR3 comprises 13 residues. This sample was taken from a study of blood T cells in healthy people across ages. The authors ran a second PCR of 7 to 11 cycles using a sample-barcoded 5' primer and a J-beta primer mix. TCRdb re-analysed the 5' RACE reads in MiXCR, keeping a single row per CDR3 protein. This repertoire shows 500,000 to 550,000 distinct CDR3 sequences, approximately 25% found once; its top ten account for 8.7%. Another study also made use of these data, one on T cells of mothers and their children.

What was sequenced was blood. The TCR sequence derives from a boy younger than 18 in good health. This chain connects TRBV12-3 or TRBV12-4 to TRBJ1-2, with D possibly being TRBD1 (5 bases). CDR3 bases: TGTGCCAGCAGGTCAACAGGTCTTTTCGGCTACACCTTC. As protein: CASRSTGLFGYTF.